This T cell receptor (beta chain) was captured in a study of CD4 and CD8 cells across lung adenocarcinoma regions. TCRdb re-called the PCR reads with MiXCR, one entry per CDR3 protein. This sample has around 20,000 distinct CDR3 sequences, with 51% found just once. Localized lung adenocarcinoma, a non-small cell lung cancer, affected the donors. This clonotype was seen repeatedly, ten times or more. The CDR3 has 13 residues. The V and J ends lost 11 bases and 6 bases, in that order; junction bases with no gene match: 9. Germline V gene data show CDR1 as MNHNS and CDR2 as SASEGT. Sequencing used CD8+ T cells from the center of a lung tumor. The V call is TRBV6-1, the J call TRBJ1-1, with 10 bases that match TRBD1. The receptor comes from a female donor with lung adenocarcinoma. The CD4 and CD8 labels of this study may be unreliable. CDR3 amino acids: CAGTGAEVAEAFF. The DNA of the CDR3 is TGTGCCGGGACAGGGGCGGAGGTCGCTGAAGCTTTCTTT.